This T cell receptor beta chain was captured by sequencing in a study of vaccination and CD4 T cells after COVID-19 (dated 2022 in TCRdb). For context, the study as a whole: Convalescent patients had a positive SARS-CoV-2 result on nasal swab PCR, and of these patients, some 10 had mild disease and one had severe disease. The convalescent cohort comprised six males and four females, including two Hispanic individuals, seven Caucasians, two Asians and one multiracial person. Participants received two doses of either the Pfizer-BioNTech BNT162b2 vaccine (n=8) or the Moderna mRNA-1273 vaccine (n=2). Post-COVID blood samples from convalescent patients were collected a median of about 100 days after diagnosis, with a range of roughly 35 to 161 days. Post-vaccine blood samples were taken a median of about 72 days after the second vaccine dose, with a range of 14 to 241 days. The cultures were stimulated with overlapping spike peptide pools from SARS-CoV-2 and from the common cold coronaviruses HCoV-NL63, HCoV-OC43 and HCoV-229E. Control cultures used a CEFX viral epitope pool as positive control, an HIV-1 Nef peptide pool as negative control, or no peptide. In roughly eleven COVID-19 convalescent patients and 4 infection-naive healthy vaccine recipients, the spike-specific CD4+ TCR repertoire before mRNA vaccination was compared with the repertoire after mRNA vaccination.

This clonotype appeared once. There is no known antigen for this receptor. Per-nucleotide qualities are absent, and no much larger clonotype sits a single base away. One read alone makes for weak evidence. General study outcomes and caveats: In convalescent patients, nearly all vaccine-specific clones (304 of 307) were found to be mono-reactive for SARS-CoV-2 spike rather than cross-reactive with common cold coronaviruses. The median count of SARS-CoV-2-reactive clonotypes went up from some 23 after infection to approximately 40 after vaccination, although the change was not significant. Relatively few convalescent patients were included in the study, and early timepoints after natural infection were not analyzed. In convalescent patients, a median around 86% of post-vaccine SARS-CoV-2-reactive clones were detected only after vaccination, suggesting vaccine-specific priming.

The CDR3 numbers 14 residues from cysteine through phenylalanine. The kept DNA is CDR3 alone, 42 bases in frame from the first base. V loses 0 bases, J loses 4 bases, and the germline ends lie 8 bases apart. From a lookup of the germline V gene, CDR1 and CDR2 are SGHDN and FVKESK. The sample's treatment or condition label is to be understood as: roughly 10-day PBMC culture with coronavirus spike peptide pools or control peptides (ViraFEST assay). To expand antigen-specific T cells with peptide pools and then pick out the expanded clonotypes through TCR sequencing, the study relied on the ViraFEST assay. The positive SARS-CoV-2 PCR tests of the convalescent patients were dated from March to December 2020, before the Alpha, Beta and Delta variants emerged in the United States. PBMCs were cultured at roughly 2 million per well in IMDM supplemented with around 5% human AB serum and 8.5 to 10 IU/ml IL-2, with approximately 10 ug/ml peptide pools added. On days 3 and 7, half of the culture medium was replaced with fresh IL-2-containing medium. After 10 days of culture, CD4+ T cells were isolated by negative selection using the EasySep CD4+ T cell isolation kit. Ficoll-Paque Plus gradient centrifugation was used to isolate PBMCs from whole blood, and the isolated PBMCs were then either used fresh or cryopreserved at -140C. Culture conditions were generally each tested in triplicate wells.

Libraries were made using PCR. At the Johns Hopkins FTIC core, DNA from the cultured CD4+ T cells underwent TCR sequencing with the Oncomine TCR Beta short-read assay. Genomic DNA was extracted from the cultured CD4+ T cells with the QIAamp micro DNA kit. Oncomine TCR Beta libraries made from cultured CD4+ T cells were pooled using unique dual indexes and sequenced on an Illumina iSeq 100. Turning to the authors' computational methods: Non-productive sequences were filtered out, and CDR3s that did not start with C, did not end with F or W, or were shorter than 7 amino acids were discarded. The MANAFEST web application identified antigen-specific clonotypes by comparing peptide-stimulated wells against reference wells and other culture wells. An FDR below 0.05, an odds ratio above 5, and a productive frequency above 0.1% in at least two of three replicate wells were required for clones to be considered positive. Cross-reactive clonotypes were defined as significantly expanded in both SARS-CoV-2 spike wells and at least one common cold coronavirus spike condition. Similarity between CDR3 sequences was evaluated in R version 3.6.1 using Levenshtein distances (stringdist) and unrooted phylogenetic trees (ape). TCRdb reworked the public reads: Q25 trimming with fastp, MiXCR clone assembly, productive beta chains retained. Every distinct CDR3 protein forms one entry, paired with its most common genes and DNA. The V and J calls were not made by the authors but by TCRdb's processing. In all, the sample holds about 15,000 distinct CDR3 sequences, and around 50% of those were seen once. The leading ten clones occupy 16% of the sample.

The receptor was derived from a human donor who had recovered from COVID-19. The sequence is built from TRBV14 and TRBJ2-3, with an unclear D gene assignment. Sequencing used CD4+ T cells from blood, cultured in vitro. The nucleotide sequence reads TGTGCCAGCAGCCAAGATAGCAGTTCAGATACGCAGTATTTT. Its translation is CASSQDSSSDTQYF.